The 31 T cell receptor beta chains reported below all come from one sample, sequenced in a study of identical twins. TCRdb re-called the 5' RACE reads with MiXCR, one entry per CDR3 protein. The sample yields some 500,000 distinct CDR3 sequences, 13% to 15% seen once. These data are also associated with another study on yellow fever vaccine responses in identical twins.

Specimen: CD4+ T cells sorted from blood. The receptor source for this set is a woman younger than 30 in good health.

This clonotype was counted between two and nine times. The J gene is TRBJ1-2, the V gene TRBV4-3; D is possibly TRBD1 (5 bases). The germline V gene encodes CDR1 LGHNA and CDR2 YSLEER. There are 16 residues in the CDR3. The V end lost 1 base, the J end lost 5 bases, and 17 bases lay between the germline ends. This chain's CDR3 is CASSQVVLGVGYGYTF. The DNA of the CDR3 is TGCGCCAGCAGCCAAGTCGTCTTGGGGGTAGGGTATGGCTACACCTTC.

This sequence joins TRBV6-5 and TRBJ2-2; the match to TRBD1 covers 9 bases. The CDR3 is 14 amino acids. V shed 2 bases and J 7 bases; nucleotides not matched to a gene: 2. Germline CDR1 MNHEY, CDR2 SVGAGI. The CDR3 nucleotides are TGTGCCAGCAGTTACACAGGGGGCGGCGGGGAGCTGTTTTTT. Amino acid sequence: CASSYTGGGGELFF.

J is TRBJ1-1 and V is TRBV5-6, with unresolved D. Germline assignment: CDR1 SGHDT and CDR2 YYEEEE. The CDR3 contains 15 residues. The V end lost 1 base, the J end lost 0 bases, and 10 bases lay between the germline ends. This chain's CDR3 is CASSLIGSVNTEAFF. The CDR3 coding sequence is TGTGCCAGCAGCTTGATCGGCAGCGTGAACACTGAAGCTTTCTTT. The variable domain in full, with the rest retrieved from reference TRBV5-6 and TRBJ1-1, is DAGVTQSPTHLIKTRGQQVTLRCSPKSGHDTVSWYQQALGQGPQFIFQYYEEEERQRGNFPDRFSGHQFPNYSSELNVNALLLGDSALYLCASSLIGSVNTEAFFGQGTRLTVV.

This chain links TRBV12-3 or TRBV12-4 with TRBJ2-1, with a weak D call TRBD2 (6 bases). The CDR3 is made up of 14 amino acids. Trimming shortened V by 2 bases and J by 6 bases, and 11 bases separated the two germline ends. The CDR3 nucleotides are TGTGCCAGCAGTTTACCGGGGGTCAGCAATGAGCAGTTCTTC. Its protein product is CASSLPGVSNEQFF.

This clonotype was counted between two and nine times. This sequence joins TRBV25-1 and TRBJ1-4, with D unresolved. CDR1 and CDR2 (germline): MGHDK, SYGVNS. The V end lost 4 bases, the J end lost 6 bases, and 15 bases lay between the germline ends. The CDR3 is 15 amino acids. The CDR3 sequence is CASSAFGVGYEKLFF. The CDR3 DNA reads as TGTGCCAGCAGTGCGTTCGGGGTCGGGTATGAAAAACTGTTTTTT.

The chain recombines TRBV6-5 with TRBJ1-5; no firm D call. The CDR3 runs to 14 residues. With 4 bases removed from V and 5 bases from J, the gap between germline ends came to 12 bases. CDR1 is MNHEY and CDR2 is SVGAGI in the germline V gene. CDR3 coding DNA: TGTGCCAGCAGTTCAGGCAGAGCCGATCAGCCCCAGCATTTT. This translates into CASSSGRADQPQHF.

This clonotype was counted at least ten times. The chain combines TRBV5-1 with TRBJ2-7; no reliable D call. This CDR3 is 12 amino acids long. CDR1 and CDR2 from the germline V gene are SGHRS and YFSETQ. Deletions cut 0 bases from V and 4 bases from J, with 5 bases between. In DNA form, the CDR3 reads TGCGCCAGCAGCTTGGGGCGATACGAGCAGTACTTC. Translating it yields CASSLGRYEQYF.

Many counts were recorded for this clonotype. This CDR3 reads CASSLDPESTEAFF. The CDR3 coding sequence is TGCGCCAGCAGCTTGGATCCAGAGTCCACTGAAGCTTTCTTT. The chain joins TRBV5-1 to TRBJ1-1; D remains unclear. The CDR3 runs 14 residues. V lost 0 bases and J 4 bases, leaving 10 bases between the germline ends. Germline V lookup: CDR1 SGHRS, CDR2 YFSETQ. The whole variable domain, remainder taken from reference TRBV5-1 and TRBJ1-1, is KAGVTQTPRYLIKTRGQQVTLSCSPISGHRSVSWYQQTPGQGLQFLFEYFSETQRNKGNFPGRFSGRQFSNSRSEMNVSTLELGDSALYLCASSLDPESTEAFFGQGTRLTVV.

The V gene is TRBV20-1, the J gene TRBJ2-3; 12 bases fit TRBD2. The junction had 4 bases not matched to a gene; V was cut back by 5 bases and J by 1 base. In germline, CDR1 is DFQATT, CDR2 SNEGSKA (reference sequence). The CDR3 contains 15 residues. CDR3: CSASGLAGRTDTQYF. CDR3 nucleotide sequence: TGCAGTGCTTCAGGACTAGCGGGGCGCACAGATACGCAGTATTTT.

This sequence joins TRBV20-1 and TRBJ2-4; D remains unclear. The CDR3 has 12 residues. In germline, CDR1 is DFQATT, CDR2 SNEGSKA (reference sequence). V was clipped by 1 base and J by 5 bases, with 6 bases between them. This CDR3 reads CSARVVENIQYF. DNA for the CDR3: TGCAGTGCTAGAGTTGTAGAAAACATTCAGTACTTC.

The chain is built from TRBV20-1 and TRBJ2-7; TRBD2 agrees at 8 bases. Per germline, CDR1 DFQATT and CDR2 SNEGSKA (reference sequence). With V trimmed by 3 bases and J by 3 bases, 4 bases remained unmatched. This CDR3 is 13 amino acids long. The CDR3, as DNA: TGCAGTGCTAGGTTAGCGGGGCGCTACGAGCAGTACTTC. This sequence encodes CSARLAGRYEQYF.

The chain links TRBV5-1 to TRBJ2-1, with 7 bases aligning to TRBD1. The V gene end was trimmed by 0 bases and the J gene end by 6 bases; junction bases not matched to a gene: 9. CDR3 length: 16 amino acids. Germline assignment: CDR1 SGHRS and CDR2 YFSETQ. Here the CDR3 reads CASSLVMAGGSNEQFF. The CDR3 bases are TGCGCCAGCAGCTTGGTTATGGCAGGGGGAAGCAATGAGCAGTTCTTC. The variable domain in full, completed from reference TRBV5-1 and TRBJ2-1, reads KAGVTQTPRYLIKTRGQQVTLSCSPISGHRSVSWYQQTPGQGLQFLFEYFSETQRNKGNFPGRFSGRQFSNSRSEMNVSTLELGDSALYLCASSLVMAGGSNEQFFGPGTRLTVL.

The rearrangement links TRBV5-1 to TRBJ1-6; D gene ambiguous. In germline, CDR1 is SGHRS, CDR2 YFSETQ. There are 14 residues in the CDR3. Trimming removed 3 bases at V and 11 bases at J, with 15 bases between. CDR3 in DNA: TGCGCCAGCAGCTCCCCGGGTCGCTCGACACCCCTCCACTTT. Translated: CASSSPGRSTPLHF.

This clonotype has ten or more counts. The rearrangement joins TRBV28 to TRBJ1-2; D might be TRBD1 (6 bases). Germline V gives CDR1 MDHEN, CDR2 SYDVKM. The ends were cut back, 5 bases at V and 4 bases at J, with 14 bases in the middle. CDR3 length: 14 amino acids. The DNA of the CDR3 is TGTGCCAGCAGTCGAGACGACAGGCCCTATGGCTACACCTTC. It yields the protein CASSRDDRPYGYTF.

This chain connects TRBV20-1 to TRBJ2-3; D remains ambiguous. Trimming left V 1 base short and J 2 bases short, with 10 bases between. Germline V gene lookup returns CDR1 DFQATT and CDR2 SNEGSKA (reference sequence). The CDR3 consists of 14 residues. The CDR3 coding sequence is TGCAGTGCTAGAGTTACTGGAGTCACAGATACGCAGTATTTT. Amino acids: CSARVTGVTDTQYF.

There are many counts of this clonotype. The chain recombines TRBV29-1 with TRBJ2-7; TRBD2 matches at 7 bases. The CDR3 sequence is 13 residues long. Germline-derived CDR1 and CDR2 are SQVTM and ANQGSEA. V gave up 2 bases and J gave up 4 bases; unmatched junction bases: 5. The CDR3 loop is CSVELAGAYEQYF. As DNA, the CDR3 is TGCAGCGTTGAACTGGCGGGAGCATACGAGCAGTACTTC.

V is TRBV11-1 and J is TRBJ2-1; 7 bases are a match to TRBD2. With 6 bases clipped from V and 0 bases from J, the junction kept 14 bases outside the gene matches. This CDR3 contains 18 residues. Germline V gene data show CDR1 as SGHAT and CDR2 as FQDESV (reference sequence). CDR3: CASSRTPGLPHSYNEQFF. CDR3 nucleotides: TGTGCCAGCAGTCGAACTCCGGGACTACCTCACTCCTACAATGAGCAGTTCTTC.

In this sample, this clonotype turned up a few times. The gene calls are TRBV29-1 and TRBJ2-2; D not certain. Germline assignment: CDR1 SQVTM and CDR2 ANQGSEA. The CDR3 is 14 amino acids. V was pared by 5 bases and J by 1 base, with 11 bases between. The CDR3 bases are TGCAGCGTTCTCGGGCACAAGAACACCGGGGAGCTGTTTTTT. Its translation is CSVLGHKNTGELFF.

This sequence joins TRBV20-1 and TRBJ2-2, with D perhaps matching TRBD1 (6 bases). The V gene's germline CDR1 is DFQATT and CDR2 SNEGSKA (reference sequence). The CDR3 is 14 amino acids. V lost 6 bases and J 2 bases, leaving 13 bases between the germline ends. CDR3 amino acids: CSALGQRNTGELFF. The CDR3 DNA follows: TGCAGTGCCCTAGGACAGAGAAACACCGGGGAGCTGTTTTTT.

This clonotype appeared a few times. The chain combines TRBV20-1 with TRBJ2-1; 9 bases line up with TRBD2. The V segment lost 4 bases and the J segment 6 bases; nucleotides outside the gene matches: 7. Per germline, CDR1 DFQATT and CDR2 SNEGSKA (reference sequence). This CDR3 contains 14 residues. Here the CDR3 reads CSATNRGRANEQFF. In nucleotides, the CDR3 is TGCAGTGCTACCAATCGCGGGAGGGCCAATGAGCAGTTCTTC.

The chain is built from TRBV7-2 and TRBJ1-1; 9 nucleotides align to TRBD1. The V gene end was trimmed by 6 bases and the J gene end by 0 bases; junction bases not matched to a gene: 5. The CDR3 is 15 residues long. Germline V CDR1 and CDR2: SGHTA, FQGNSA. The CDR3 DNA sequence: TGTGCCAGCAGGGGACAGGGAACTATGAACACTGAAGCTTTCTTT. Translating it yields CASRGQGTMNTEAFF.

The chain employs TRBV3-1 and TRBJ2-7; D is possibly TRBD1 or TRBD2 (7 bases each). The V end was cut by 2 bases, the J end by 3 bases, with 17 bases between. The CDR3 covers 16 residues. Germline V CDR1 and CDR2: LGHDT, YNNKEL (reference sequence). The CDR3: CASSQYGGTEDYEQYF. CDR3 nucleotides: TGTGCCAGCAGCCAATACGGGGGGACAGAAGACTACGAGCAGTACTTC.

The CDR3 nucleotides read TGTGCCAGCTTTCCTTGGCGGGGGACGAACACCGGGGAGCTGTTTTTT. It is translated as CASFPWRGTNTGELFF. This sequence joins TRBV27 and TRBJ2-2, with 7 bases fitting TRBD2. V was clipped by 8 bases and J by 0 bases; unmatched bases: 9. The CDR3 is made up of 16 amino acids. Germline-derived CDR1 and CDR2 are MNHEY and SMNVEV (reference sequence).

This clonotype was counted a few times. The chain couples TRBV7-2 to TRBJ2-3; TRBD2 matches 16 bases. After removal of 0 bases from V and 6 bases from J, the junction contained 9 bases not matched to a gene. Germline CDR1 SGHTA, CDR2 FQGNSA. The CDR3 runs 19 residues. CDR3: CASSLASGTSGRAKDTQYF. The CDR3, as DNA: TGTGCCAGCAGCTTAGCTTCCGGGACTAGCGGGAGGGCCAAGGATACGCAGTATTTT.

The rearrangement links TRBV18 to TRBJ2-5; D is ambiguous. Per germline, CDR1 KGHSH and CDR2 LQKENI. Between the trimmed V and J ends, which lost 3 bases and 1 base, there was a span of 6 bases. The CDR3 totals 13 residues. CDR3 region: CASSPVPQETQYF. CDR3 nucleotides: TGTGCCAGCTCACCGGTCCCCCAAGAGACCCAGTACTTC. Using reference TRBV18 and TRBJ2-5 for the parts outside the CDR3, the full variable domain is NAGVMQNPRHLVRRRGQEARLRCSPMKGHSHVYWYRQLPEEGLKFMVYLQKENIIDESGMPKERFSAEFPKEGPSILRIQQVVRGDSAAYFCASSPVPQETQYFGPGTRLLVL.

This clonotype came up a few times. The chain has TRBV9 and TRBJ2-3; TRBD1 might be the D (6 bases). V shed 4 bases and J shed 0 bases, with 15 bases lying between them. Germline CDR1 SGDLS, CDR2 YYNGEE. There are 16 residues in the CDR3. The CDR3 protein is CASSPRDIQSTDTQYF. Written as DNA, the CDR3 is TGTGCCAGCAGCCCCCGGGACATACAAAGCACAGATACGCAGTATTTT.

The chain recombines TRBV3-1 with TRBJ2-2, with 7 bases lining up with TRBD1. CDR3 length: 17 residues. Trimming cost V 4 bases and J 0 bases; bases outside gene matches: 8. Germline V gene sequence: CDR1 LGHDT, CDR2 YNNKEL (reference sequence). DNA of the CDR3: TGTGCCAGCAGCCCGATGACAGGGATAGCGAACACCGGGGAGCTGTTTTTT. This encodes CASSPMTGIANTGELFF.

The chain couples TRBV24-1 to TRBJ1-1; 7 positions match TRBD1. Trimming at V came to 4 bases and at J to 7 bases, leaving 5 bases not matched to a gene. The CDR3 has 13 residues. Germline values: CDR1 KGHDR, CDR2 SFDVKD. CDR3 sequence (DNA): TGTGCCACCAGTGACACTTGGACAGGTGAAGCTTTCTTT. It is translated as CATSDTWTGEAFF.

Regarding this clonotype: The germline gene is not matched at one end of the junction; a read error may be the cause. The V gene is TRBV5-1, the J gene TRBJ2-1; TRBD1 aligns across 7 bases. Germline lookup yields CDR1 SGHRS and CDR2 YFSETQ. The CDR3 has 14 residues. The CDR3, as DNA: TGCGCCAGCAGCTCTGGACAGGTTTACAGTGAGCAGTTCTTC. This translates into CASSSGQVYSEQFF.

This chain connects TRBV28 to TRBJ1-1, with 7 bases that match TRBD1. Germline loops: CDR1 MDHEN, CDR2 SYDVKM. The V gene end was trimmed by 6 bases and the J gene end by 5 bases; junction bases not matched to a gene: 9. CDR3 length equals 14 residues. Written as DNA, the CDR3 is TGTGCCAGCAGGACAGCAGGGGGGAGGACTGAAGCTTTCTTT. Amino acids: CASRTAGGRTEAFF.

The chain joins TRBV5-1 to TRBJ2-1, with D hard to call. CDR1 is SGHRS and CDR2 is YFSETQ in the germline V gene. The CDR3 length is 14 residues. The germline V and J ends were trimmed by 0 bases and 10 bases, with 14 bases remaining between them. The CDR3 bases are TGCGCCAGCAGCTTGGGGGTTAGGGTTCCCGAGCAGTTCTTC. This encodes CASSLGVRVPEQFF.